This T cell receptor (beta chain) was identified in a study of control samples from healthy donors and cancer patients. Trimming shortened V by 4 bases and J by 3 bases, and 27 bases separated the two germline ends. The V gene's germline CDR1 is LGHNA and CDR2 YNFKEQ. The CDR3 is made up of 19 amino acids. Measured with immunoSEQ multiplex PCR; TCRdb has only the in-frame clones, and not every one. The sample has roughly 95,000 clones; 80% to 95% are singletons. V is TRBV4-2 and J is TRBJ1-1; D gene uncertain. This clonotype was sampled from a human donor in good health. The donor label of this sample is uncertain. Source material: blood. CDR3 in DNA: TGTGCCAGCAGCCCCTCCCATTCGGGTCCCTGGGCCTTGGACACTGAAGCTTTCTTT. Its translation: CASSPSHSGPWALDTEAFF.